This T cell receptor (beta chain) was identified in a study of cytomegalovirus exposure and HLA in healthy donors. Study background: It was reported in a later analysis that the approximately 110 validation repertoires used the same platform as the approximately 670 first-cohort repertoires.

The V segment lost 3 bases and the J segment 4 bases; nucleotides outside the gene matches: 3. The CDR3 loop spans 16 amino acids. The V gene's germline CDR1 is KGHSH and CDR2 LQKENI. Data came from immunoSEQ multiplex PCR; TCRdb stores just in-frame clones and leaves some out. The sample records over 150,000 clones, roughly 86% being singletons. Findings and limits, study-wide: In vitro experiments confirmed that three CMV-associated chains were specific for CMV antigens. The tendency of first-cohort TCR clusters to co-occur in the 120 or so validation repertoires was the finding of a later analysis. Investigators reported fewer than 200 TCR beta chains as tied to cytomegalovirus.

Note on this clone: Its antigen remains unidentified.

The J gene is TRBJ2-1, the V gene TRBV18; 13 bases map to TRBD2. The clonotype comes from a human donor in good health. The sample taken for sequencing was PBMCs. The CDR3 DNA reads TGTGCCAGCTCACCGACTAGCGGGGGGAAGTACAATGAGCAGTTCTTC. Amino acid sequence: CASSPTSGGKYNEQFF. The full variable domain, in which reference TRBV18 and TRBJ2-1 provide the parts outside the CDR3, is NAGVMQNPRHLVRRRGQEARLRCSPMKGHSHVYWYRQLPEEGLKFMVYLQKENIIDESGMPKERFSAEFPKEGPSILRIQQVVRGDSAAYFCASSPTSGGKYNEQFFGPGTRLTVL.